These 30 T cell receptor beta chains were sequenced from one sample in a study of T cells in Graves' hyperthyroidism and ophthalmopathy. The CDR3 regions of TCR beta were amplified from RNA transcripts. The primer set for the first-round RT-PCR of the TCR CDR3 was HTBI. TCRdb reanalysed the multiplex PCR reads using MiXCR and keeps one entry per CDR3 protein. The repertoire holds 460,000 or so distinct CDR3 sequences, with approximately 15% as singletons. Sequences were obtained from blood. Source of these receptors: a woman between 18 and 29 years old with Graves' hyperthyroidism.

This clonotype was detected many times. The chain joins TRBV29-1 to TRBJ1-2, with 7 bases that match TRBD1. The V and J ends lost 3 bases and 5 bases, in that order; junction bases with no gene match: 12. This CDR3 region has 15 residues. Germline CDR1 reads SQVTM; CDR2 reads ANQGSEA. Here the CDR3 DNA reads TGCAGCGTTGAGCCCCGGGGACAGAACGGGTATGGCTACACCTTC. Translation: CSVEPRGQNGYGYTF.

As for this clonotype: No DNA is shown, since the ends of the CDR3 on it are uncertain; the CDR3 is the one TCRdb lists. V usage is TRBV20-1 and J usage is TRBJ2-3; the table's D call, TRBD2, has no DNA check behind it. Counting both end residues, the CDR3 totals 24 amino acids. Germline V gene sequence: CDR1 DFQATT, CDR2 SNEGSKA (reference sequence). The CDR3: CSAPAAGGIQETQYFGPGTDTQYF.

This clonotype was observed once. The chain has TRBV12-3 or TRBV12-4 and TRBJ2-7; 14 bases line up with TRBD2. After removal of 2 bases from V and 7 bases from J, the junction contained 4 bases not matched to a gene. The CDR3 has 15 residues. Here the CDR3 DNA reads TGTGCCAGCAGTTTACGGGGACTAGCGGGAGTAGAGCAGTACTTC. This encodes CASSLRGLAGVEQYF.

This clonotype appeared many times. The chain joins TRBV11-2 to TRBJ1-5; weak D call: TRBD1 (5 bases). The CDR3 loop spans 15 amino acids. V was shortened by 1 base and J by 5 bases, with 12 bases between the two germline ends. Germline CDR1 is SGHAT and CDR2 is FQNNGV. CDR3: CASSLGAGWDQPQHF. CDR3 nucleotides: TGTGCCAGCAGCTTAGGTGCAGGGTGGGATCAGCCCCAGCATTTT.

This clonotype was seen at least ten times. V usage is TRBV12-3 or TRBV12-4 and J usage is TRBJ2-2; no reliable D call. Trimming pared 2 bases from V and 8 bases from J, leaving 3 bases between. The length of the CDR3 is 11 residues. CDR3 nucleotide sequence: TGTGCCAGCAGTTTACGGGGGGAGCTGTTTTTT. It codes for CASSLRGELFF.

This clonotype has a count of ten or more. V usage is TRBV6-1 and J usage is TRBJ1-1; 8 bases align to TRBD1. With 5 bases clipped from V and 4 bases from J, the junction kept 6 bases outside the gene matches. Germline lookup yields CDR1 MNHNS and CDR2 SASEGT. This CDR3 contains 14 residues. CDR3 nucleotide sequence: TGTGCCAGCAGTTCAGGGGGCCCGGTCACTGAAGCTTTCTTT. Translated, it gives CASSSGGPVTEAFF.

J is TRBJ1-2 and V is TRBV5-1; a possible D gene is TRBD1 (5 bases). V lost 7 bases to trimming and J lost 4 bases, with 14 bases between them. Germline CDR1 SGHRS, CDR2 YFSETQ. The CDR3 has 13 amino acids. The CDR3 coding sequence is TGCGCCAGCTCCCTGGGACCGATCTATGGCTACACCTTC. The encoded protein is CASSLGPIYGYTF.

As DNA, the CDR3 is TGTGCCTGGAGTGTGGGCATAGGGGAAAACATTCAGTACTTC. It encodes CAWSVGIGENIQYF. The V call is TRBV30, the J call TRBJ2-4, with TRBD1 as a possible D gene (5 bases). The CDR3 loop spans 14 amino acids. Germline values: CDR1 GTSNPN, CDR2 SVGIG (reference sequence). V gave up 0 bases and J gave up 5 bases, with 11 bases separating them. The entire variable domain, with the rest obtained from reference TRBV30 and TRBJ2-4, is as follows: SQTIHQWPATLVQPVGSPLSLECTVEGTSNPNLYWYRQAAGRGLQLLFYSVGIGQISSEVPQNLSASRPQDRQFILSSKKLLLSDSGFYLCAWSVGIGENIQYFGAGTRLSVL.

This chain joins TRBV29-1 and TRBJ1-1; TRBD1 matches at 7 bases. V lost 7 bases to trimming and J lost 4 bases; unmatched junction nucleotides: 3. Germline CDR1 SQVTM, CDR2 ANQGSEA. This CDR3 region has 11 residues. This CDR3 reads CSATGRTEAFF. CDR3 coding DNA: TGCAGCGCGACAGGGCGCACTGAAGCTTTCTTT.

About this clonotype: At one boundary the junction diverges from the germline segment, which might be a read error. V and J are TRBV25-1 and TRBJ1-2; no clear D. Germline V gene data show CDR1 as MGHDK and CDR2 as SYGVNS. This CDR3 spans 15 amino acids. The CDR3 spells CASSESYGGNYSYTF. Here the CDR3 DNA reads TGTGCCAGCAGTGAATCGTACGGCGGAAACTATAGCTACACCTTC.

This clonotype was counted ten times or more. The chain has TRBV7-7 and TRBJ2-1; no firm D call. Germline loops: CDR1 SSHAT, CDR2 FNYEAQ (reference sequence). CDR3 length: 13 residues. Trimming removed 7 bases at V and 6 bases at J, with 13 bases between. The CDR3: CASTPRVGNEQFF. CDR3 bases: TGTGCCAGCACCCCCCGGGTCGGCAATGAGCAGTTCTTC.

This chain connects TRBV7-9 to TRBJ2-1; D remains unclear. V lost 10 bases and J lost 6, with 10 bases in between. The CDR3 consists of 11 residues. Germline CDR1 reads SEHNR; CDR2 reads FQNEAQ (reference sequence). CDR3 DNA sequence: TGTGCCACCTCATTCAGCAATGAGCAGTTCTTC. Translation: CATSFSNEQFF.

This clonotype has ten or more counts. This chain uses TRBV6-1 with TRBJ2-5, with TRBD2 identical over 7 bases. Germline lookup yields CDR1 MNHNS and CDR2 SASEGT. The V and J ends lost 5 bases and 5 bases, in that order; junction bases with no gene match: 8. The CDR3 totals 14 residues. This CDR3 is CASSLAEPEETQYF. CDR3 sequence (DNA): TGTGCCAGCAGTCTAGCGGAGCCAGAGGAGACCCAGTACTTC.

This chain joins TRBV15 and TRBJ2-6; no definite D call. The CDR3 is 17 residues long. V dropped 0 bases and J dropped 0 bases, with 9 bases sitting between them. Germline V lookup: CDR1 LNHNV, CDR2 YYDKDF (reference sequence). The CDR3 sequence is CATSRDPRPSGANVLTF. The CDR3 DNA follows: TGTGCCACCAGCAGAGACCCCCGCCCCTCTGGGGCCAACGTCCTGACTTTC.

This clonotype was seen only a few times. The chain has TRBV19 and TRBJ2-7; no firm D call. The CDR3 has 13 residues. Germline V lookup: CDR1 LNHDA, CDR2 SQIVND (reference sequence). V lost 5 bases, J lost 6 bases, and 14 bases lay in between. The DNA of the CDR3 is TGTGCCAGTAGTTACAAGGCAGAGAGCGAGCAGTACGTC. It is translated as CASSYKAESEQYV.

This clonotype has a count of ten or more. V is TRBV19 and J is TRBJ1-1; D unclear. The germline V gene has CDR1 LNHDA and CDR2 SQIVND (reference sequence). The CDR3 runs 15 residues. Trimming left V 4 bases short and J 0 bases short, with 12 bases between. CDR3 region: CASSTRPGMNTEAFF. The CDR3 nucleotides read TGTGCCAGTAGTACACGACCGGGAATGAACACTGAAGCTTTCTTT.

This clonotype was detected ten times or more. The chain employs TRBV3-1 and TRBJ2-7, with D uncertain. From germline, CDR1 is LGHDT and CDR2 YNNKEL (reference sequence). Trimming shortened V by 0 bases and J by 7 bases, and 10 bases separated the two germline ends. This CDR3 is 13 amino acids long. The CDR3 sequence is CASSQDQGREQYF. The CDR3 coding sequence is TGTGCCAGCAGCCAAGATCAAGGACGGGAGCAGTACTTC.

Of note for this clonotype: One junction end disagrees with the germline gene, perhaps due to a read error. V gene TRBV9 combines with J gene TRBJ2-5, with TRBD1 matching over 8 bases. The CDR3 runs 14 residues. Germline V gene lookup returns CDR1 SGDLS and CDR2 YYNGEE. This chain's CDR3 is CASSVRTGQETHYF. CDR3 in DNA: TGTGCCAGCAGCGTCCGGACAGGGCAAGAGACCCACTACTTC. Full variable domain (outside the CDR3, taken from reference TRBV9 and TRBJ2-5): DSGVTQTPKHLITATGQRVTLRCSPRSGDLSVYWYQQSLDQGLQFLIQYYNGEERAKGNILERFSAQQFPDLHSELNLSSLELGDSALYFCASSVRTGQETHYFGPGTRLLVL.

This clonotype was picked up many times. This chain joins TRBV7-7 and TRBJ2-5; TRBD1 matches 7 bases. The V and J ends lost 1 base and 5 bases, in that order; junction bases with no gene match: 10. Germline values: CDR1 SSHAT, CDR2 FNYEAQ (reference sequence). The CDR3 is 16 amino acids. Here the CDR3 DNA reads TGTGCCAGCAGCTTAGAAGCGACAGGGTTGATCGAGACCCAGTACTTC. Translating gives CASSLEATGLIETQYF.

In its sample, this clonotype was seen many times. The CDR3, as DNA: TGTGCCACCAGCAGAGCCCGGCCTCAGAATAATGAAAAACTGTTTTTT. It encodes CATSRARPQNNEKLFF. The chain joins TRBV15 to TRBJ1-4; D is uncertain. This CDR3 is 16 amino acids long. Germline V gives CDR1 LNHNV, CDR2 YYDKDF (reference sequence). Trimming left V 1 base short and J 4 bases short, with 13 bases between.

This clonotype was recorded only once. The V call is TRBV4-1, the J call TRBJ1-5, with D possibly being TRBD1 (5 bases). CDR3 length: 15 amino acids. V was cut by 3 bases and J by 2 bases, with 11 bases left in between. Germline CDR1 and CDR2: MGHRA and YSYEKL. DNA of the CDR3: TGCGCCAGCAGCCAGGAGGGGTGGGGCAATCAGCCCCAGCATTTT. Translating it yields CASSQEGWGNQPQHF.

This clonotype showed up many times. The V gene is TRBV12-3 or TRBV12-4, the J gene TRBJ1-6, with D unresolved. This CDR3 is built from 13 residues. V dropped 5 bases and J dropped 1 base, with 3 bases sitting between them. Written as DNA, the CDR3 is TGTGCCAGCAGTGGGTCCTATAATTCACCCCTCCACTTT. Residues: CASSGSYNSPLHF.

This clonotype has more than one count but fewer than ten. The rearrangement joins TRBV9 to TRBJ2-1, with 8 bases fitting TRBD2. The CDR3 covers 15 residues. V lost 1 base, J lost 9 bases, and 9 bases stayed unmatched. Per the germline V gene, CDR1 is SGDLS and CDR2 is YYNGEE. The CDR3 loop reads CASSVSAGVFSEQFF. CDR3 bases: TGTGCCAGCAGCGTATCAGCGGGAGTATTCAGTGAGCAGTTCTTC.

This clonotype was counted between two and nine times. The chain combines TRBV14 with TRBJ2-1; perhaps D is TRBD1 or TRBD2 (5 bases each). The CDR3 runs to 16 residues. The V gene lost 3 bases and the J gene lost 0 bases, with 12 bases spanning the gap. Germline assignment: CDR1 SGHDN and CDR2 FVKESK. CDR3 nucleotides: TGTGCCAGCAGCCACTCCGGGACGATCTCCTACAATGAGCAGTTCTTC. This codes for CASSHSGTISYNEQFF.

This clonotype was seen at least ten times. The chain is built from TRBV12-3 or TRBV12-4 and TRBJ1-4, with D hard to call. V lost 5 bases to trimming and J lost 9 bases, with 16 bases between them. The CDR3 extends over 14 amino acids. The CDR3 nucleotides read TGTGCCAGCAGTCCGGCTATGGGGTATCAAAAACTGTTTTTT. Encoded protein: CASSPAMGYQKLFF.

The chain uses TRBV7-2 and TRBJ2-1, with a tentative D call TRBD2 (6 bases). The CDR3 consists of 15 residues. Germline-derived CDR1 and CDR2 are SGHTA and FQGNSA. V lost 5 bases to trimming and J lost 2 bases, with 13 bases between them. CDR3 bases: TGTGCCAGCAGCCCAGGAGGCGGGGCCTACAATGAGCAGTTCTTC. Its translation: CASSPGGGAYNEQFF.

This clonotype came up many times. J is TRBJ2-5 and V is TRBV27; TRBD1 agrees at 8 bases. CDR1 and CDR2 from the germline V gene are MNHEY and SMNVEV (reference sequence). Trimming cost V 5 bases and J 5 bases; bases outside gene matches: 10. The CDR3 is 15 amino acids. The CDR3: CASSHPTGVRETQYF. The CDR3 DNA follows: TGTGCCAGCAGTCACCCGACAGGGGTTCGGGAGACCCAGTACTTC.

This clonotype was detected once. A single base separates this from a much larger clone, so it may be a read error. CDR3 residues: CSAGSVGNTEAFF. The CDR3 nucleotides are TGCAGTGCAGGGAGCGTTGGGAACACTGAAGCTTTCTTT. This chain links TRBV20-1 with TRBJ1-1, with D unclear. The CDR3 extends over 13 amino acids. In germline, CDR1 is DFQATT, CDR2 SNEGSKA (reference sequence). Trimming left V 6 bases short and J 1 base short, with 12 bases between.

Details on this clonotype: This may come from a read error, since a much larger clone is one base off. J is TRBJ1-3 and V is TRBV5-1; D may be TRBD1 (5 bases). This CDR3 contains 15 residues. Germline assignment: CDR1 SGHRS and CDR2 YFSETQ. The CDR3 DNA follows: TGCGCCAGCAGCAGGGGACCGTCCTCTGGAAGCACCATATATTTT. As protein: CASSRGPSSGSTIYF.

Ten or more counts support this clonotype. The chain recombines TRBV20-1 with TRBJ1-1; D not resolved. The germline V gene has CDR1 DFQATT and CDR2 SNEGSKA (reference sequence). The ends were cut back, 4 bases at V and 0 bases at J, with 12 bases in the middle. The CDR3 loop spans 14 amino acids. CDR3 coding DNA: TGCAGTGCTACACCGCCGCGGGTGAACACTGAAGCTTTCTTT. Its translation is CSATPPRVNTEAFF.